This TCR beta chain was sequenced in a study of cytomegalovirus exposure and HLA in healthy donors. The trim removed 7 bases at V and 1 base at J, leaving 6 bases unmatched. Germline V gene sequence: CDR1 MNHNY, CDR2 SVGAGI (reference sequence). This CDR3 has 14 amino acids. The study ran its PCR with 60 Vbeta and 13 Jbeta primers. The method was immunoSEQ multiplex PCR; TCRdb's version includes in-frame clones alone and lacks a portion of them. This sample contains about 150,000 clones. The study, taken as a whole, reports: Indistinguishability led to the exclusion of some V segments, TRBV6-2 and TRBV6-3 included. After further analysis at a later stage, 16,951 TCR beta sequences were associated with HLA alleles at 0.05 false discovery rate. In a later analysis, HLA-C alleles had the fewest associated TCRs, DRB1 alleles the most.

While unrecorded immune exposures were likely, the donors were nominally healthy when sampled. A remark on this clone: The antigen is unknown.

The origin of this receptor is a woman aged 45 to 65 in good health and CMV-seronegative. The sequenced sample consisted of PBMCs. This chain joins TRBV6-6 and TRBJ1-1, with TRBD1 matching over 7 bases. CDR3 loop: CASTRQGPNTEAFF. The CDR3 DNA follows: TGTGCCAGCACCAGACAGGGACCGAACACTGAAGCTTTCTTT.